This TCR beta chain is drawn from a study of cytomegalovirus exposure and HLA in healthy donors. Study-wide background: From HLA-typed donors, an early data release held tens of millions of unique TCRs. Of all 400 or so donors who were genotyped, around 82% belonged to the Caucasian-associated ancestry cluster. Findings of the study overall: Most CMV-associated TCR beta chains appeared HLA-restricted in a later analysis. Cytomegalovirus-associated TCR beta chains were listed, numbering 150 to 200.

Germline lookup yields CDR1 LGHNA and CDR2 YSLEER. V was pared by 3 bases and J by 1 base, with 8 bases of the junction left unmatched. The CDR3 contains 18 residues. The PCR was carried out with 60 Vbeta primers and 13 Jbeta primers. Some clones are missing from TCRdb's copy, which holds only in-frame ones; the method was immunoSEQ multiplex PCR. The sample holds 160,000 or so clones, about 72% seen once. This clone was seen a handful of times. No antigen is known for it. The sequence was obtained from a male donor in good health and CMV-seronegative. The chain carries TRBV4-3 and TRBJ2-5; 13 bases are a match to TRBD2. Sample: PBMCs. Here the CDR3 DNA reads TGCGCCAGCAGCCAGGGTGGTGGACTAGCGGGGGCCCAAGAGACCCAGTACTTC. This codes for CASSQGGGLAGAQETQYF.